What follows are 10 T cell receptor beta chains derived from one specimen sequenced in a study of blood T cell repertoires in COVID-19. Sequencing was performed with immunoSEQ multiplex PCR; in TCRdb, only in-frame clones are kept and a portion is missing. The repertoire holds 55,000 to 65,000 clones, with around 90% as singletons. Sequenced input: peripheral blood. The source is an elderly woman with active COVID-19.

V and J are TRBV3-1 (or the pseudogene TRBV3-2) and TRBJ1-4; D is undetermined. CDR3 size: 14 residues. Germline CDR1 and CDR2: LGHDT and YNNKEL (reference sequence). V gave up 2 bases and J gave up 8 bases, with 12 bases separating them. The CDR3 sequence: CASSQSTSREKLFF. CDR3 nucleotides: TGTGCCAGCAGCCAATCGACGTCCAGGGAAAAACTGTTTTTT.

This clone was observed a single time. The J gene is TRBJ2-5, the V gene TRBV2; tentative D call: TRBD1 (5 bases). V dropped 7 bases and J dropped 2 bases, with 14 bases sitting between them. CDR1 SNHLY and CDR2 FYNNEI come from the germline V gene. CDR3 size: 14 residues. The CDR3 coding sequence is TGTGCCAGCAAGGTCAGGGCGATACAAGAGACCCAGTACTTC. It encodes CASKVRAIQETQYF.

This chain links TRBV12-5 with TRBJ2-1, with a tentative D call TRBD2 (7 bases). Germline-derived CDR1 and CDR2 are LGHNT and FRNRAP. The CDR3 is 15 residues long. Trimming shortened V by 0 bases and J by 8 bases, and 14 bases separated the two germline ends. The CDR3 reads CASGLVGQGRDEQFF. CDR3 nucleotides: TGTGCTAGTGGTTTGGTAGGGCAGGGGAGGGATGAGCAGTTCTTC.

This clone was seen a single time. The rearrangement uses TRBV27 and TRBJ1-1; no definite D call. Germline V lookup: CDR1 MNHEY, CDR2 SMNVEV (reference sequence). This CDR3 region has 13 residues. Trimming removed 1 base at V and 1 base at J, with 4 bases between. CDR3 DNA: TGTGCCAGCAGTTTATTACAGAACACTGAAGCTTTCTTT. It is translated as CASSLLQNTEAFF.

The V and J genes are TRBV7-2 and TRBJ1-1, with unresolved D. V gave up 6 bases and J gave up 1 base, with 9 bases separating them. CDR3 length equals 13 residues. Germline CDR1 is SGHTA and CDR2 is FQGNSA. CDR3 sequence (DNA): TGTGCCAGCAGGCCGGGTTGGAACACTGAAGCTTTCTTT. It yields the protein CASRPGWNTEAFF.

The V call is TRBV12-3 or TRBV12-4, the J call TRBJ1-1; 7 bases agree with TRBD1. CDR3 length equals 11 residues. The V and J ends lost 7 bases and 8 bases, in that order; junction bases with no gene match: 4. The CDR3, as DNA: TGTGCCAGCAACCGGGACAGCGAAGCTTTCTTT. It yields the protein CASNRDSEAFF.

The CDR3 sequence is CASSDRGRNTIYF. For the CDR3, the DNA is TGTGCCAGCAGTGATAGGGGGCGGAACACCATATATTTT. This chain connects TRBV6-1 to TRBJ1-3; 7 nucleotides match TRBD1. Trimming took 3 bases from V and 7 from J; bases not matched to a gene: 3. The CDR3 is 13 residues long. Germline assignment: CDR1 MNHNS and CDR2 SASEGT.

The genes are TRBV6-2 or TRBV6-3 and TRBJ1-5, with D tentatively TRBD1 (5 bases). The germline V gene encodes CDR1 MNHEY and CDR2 SVGEGT. This CDR3 spans 14 amino acids. Trimming shortened V by 2 bases and J by 4 bases, and 9 bases separated the two germline ends. The CDR3 region is CASSYDTGNQPQHF. In nucleotides, the CDR3 is TGTGCCAGCAGTTACGATACAGGTAATCAGCCCCAGCATTTT.

CDR3 sequence: CASSLGTSGQETQYF. Here the CDR3 DNA reads TGCGCCAGCAGCTTGGGGACTAGCGGTCAAGAGACCCAGTACTTC. This rearrangement joins TRBV5-1 to TRBJ2-5, with 10 bases matching TRBD2. Germline V gene lookup returns CDR1 SGHRS and CDR2 YFSETQ. CDR3 size: 15 residues. Trimming cost V 0 bases and J 2 bases; bases outside gene matches: 1. Variable domain in full (rest from reference TRBV5-1 and TRBJ2-5): KAGVTQTPRYLIKTRGQQVTLSCSPISGHRSVSWYQQTPGQGLQFLFEYFSETQRNKGNFPGRFSGRQFSNSRSEMNVSTLELGDSALYLCASSLGTSGQETQYFGPGTRLLVL.

V gene TRBV6-5 combines with J gene TRBJ2-7; 9 positions agree with TRBD1. Germline lookup yields CDR1 MNHEY and CDR2 SVGAGI. Trimming at V came to 6 bases and at J to 1 base, leaving 7 bases not matched to a gene. The CDR3 consists of 15 residues. The CDR3 region has the DNA TGTGCCAGCAGCCGTACAGGGGGCGCGTCCTACGAGCAGTACGTC. Its translation is CASSRTGGASYEQYV.